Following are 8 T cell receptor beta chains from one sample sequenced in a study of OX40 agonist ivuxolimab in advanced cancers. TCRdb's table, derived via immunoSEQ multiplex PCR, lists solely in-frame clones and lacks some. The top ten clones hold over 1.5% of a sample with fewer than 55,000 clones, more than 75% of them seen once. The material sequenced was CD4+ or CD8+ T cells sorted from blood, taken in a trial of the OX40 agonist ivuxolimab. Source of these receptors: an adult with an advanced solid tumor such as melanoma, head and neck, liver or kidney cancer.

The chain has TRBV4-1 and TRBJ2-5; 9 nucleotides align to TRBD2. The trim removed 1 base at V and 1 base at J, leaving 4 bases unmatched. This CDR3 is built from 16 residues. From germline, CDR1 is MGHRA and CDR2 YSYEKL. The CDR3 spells CASSQGSGGLQETQYF. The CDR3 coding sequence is TGCGCCAGCAGCCAAGGCAGCGGGGGGCTCCAAGAGACCCAGTACTTC.

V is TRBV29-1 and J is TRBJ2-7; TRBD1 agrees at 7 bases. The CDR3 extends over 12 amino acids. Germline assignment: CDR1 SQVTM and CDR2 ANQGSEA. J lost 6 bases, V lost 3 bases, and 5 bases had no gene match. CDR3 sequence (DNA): TGCAGCGTTGAGGGGGCAGGGGGCGAGCAGTACGTC. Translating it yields CSVEGAGGEQYV.

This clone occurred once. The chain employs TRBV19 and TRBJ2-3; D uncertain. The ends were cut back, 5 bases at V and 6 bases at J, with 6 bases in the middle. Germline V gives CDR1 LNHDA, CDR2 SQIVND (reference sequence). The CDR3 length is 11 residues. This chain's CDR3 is CASSAWDTQYF. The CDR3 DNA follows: TGTGCCAGTAGTGCATGGGATACGCAGTATTTT.

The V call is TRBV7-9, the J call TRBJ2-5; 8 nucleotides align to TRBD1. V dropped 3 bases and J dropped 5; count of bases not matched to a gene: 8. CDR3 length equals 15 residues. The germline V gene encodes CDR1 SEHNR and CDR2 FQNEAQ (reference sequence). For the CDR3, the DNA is TGTGCCAGCAGCTTCGACAGGGGAGGTTCGGAGACCCAGTACTTC. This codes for CASSFDRGGSETQYF.

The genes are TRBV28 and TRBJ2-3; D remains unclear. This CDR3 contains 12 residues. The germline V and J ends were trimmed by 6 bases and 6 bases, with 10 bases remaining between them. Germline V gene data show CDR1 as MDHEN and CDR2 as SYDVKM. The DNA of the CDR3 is TGTGCCAGCAGCCCAAGCGCGGATACGCAGTATTTT. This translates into CASSPSADTQYF.

The CDR3 DNA follows: TGTGCCAGCAGTTTATTCGGTAATTCACCCCTCCACTTT. This encodes CASSLFGNSPLHF. V usage is TRBV27 and J usage is TRBJ1-6; no firm D call. V was shortened by 1 base and J by 6 bases, with 4 bases between the two germline ends. CDR3 length: 13 amino acids. CDR1 is MNHEY and CDR2 is SMNVEV in the germline V gene (reference sequence).

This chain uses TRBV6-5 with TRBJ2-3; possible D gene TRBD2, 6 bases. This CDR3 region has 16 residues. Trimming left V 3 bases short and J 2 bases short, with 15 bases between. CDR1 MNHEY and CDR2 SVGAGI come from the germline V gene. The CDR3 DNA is TGTGCCAGCAGTTATTCCCTAGCGAGTACCACAGATACGCAGTATTTT. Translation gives CASSYSLASTTDTQYF.

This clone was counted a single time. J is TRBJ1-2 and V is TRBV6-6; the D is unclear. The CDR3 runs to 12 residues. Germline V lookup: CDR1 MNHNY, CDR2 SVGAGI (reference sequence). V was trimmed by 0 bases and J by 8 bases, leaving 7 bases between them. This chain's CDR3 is CASSYSEVGYTF. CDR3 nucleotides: TGTGCCAGCAGTTACTCGGAGGTCGGCTACACCTTC.